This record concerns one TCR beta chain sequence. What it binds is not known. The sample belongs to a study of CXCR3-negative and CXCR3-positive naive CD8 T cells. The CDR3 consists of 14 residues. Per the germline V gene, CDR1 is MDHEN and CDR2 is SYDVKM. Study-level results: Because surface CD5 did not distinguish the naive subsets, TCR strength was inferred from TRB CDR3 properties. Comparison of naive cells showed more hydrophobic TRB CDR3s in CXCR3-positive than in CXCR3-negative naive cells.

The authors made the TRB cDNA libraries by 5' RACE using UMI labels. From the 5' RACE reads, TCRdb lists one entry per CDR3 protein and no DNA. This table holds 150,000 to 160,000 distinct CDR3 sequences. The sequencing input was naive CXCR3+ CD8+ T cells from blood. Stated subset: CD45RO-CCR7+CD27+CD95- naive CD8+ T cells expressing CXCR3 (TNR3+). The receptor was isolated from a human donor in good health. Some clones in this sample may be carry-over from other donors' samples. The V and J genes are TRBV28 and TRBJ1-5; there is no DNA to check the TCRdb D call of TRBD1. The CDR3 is CASSLGQGYQPQHF.